This T cell receptor beta chain was recorded in a study of T cell repertoires in cytomegalovirus infection. Study details: The authors relied on CMV epitopes, both recently identified HLA-C-restricted and well-studied HLA-B-restricted. Based on public TCR beta signatures, there were indications of CMV infection and of a matching HLA type.

This CDR3 region has 12 residues. V dropped 4 bases and J dropped 4 bases, with 8 bases sitting between them. CDR1 and CDR2 (germline): SGHRS, YFSETQ. Turning to this clonotype: As yet, its antigen is unknown.

MiXCR, applied by TCRdb to the reads, yields one record per CDR3 protein. The data hold approximately 260,000 distinct CDR3 sequences, with approximately 22% observed a single time. Study-wide results and limits: There were HLA-C-restricted CMV-specific TCR beta clonotypes dominating the ex vivo response. There were carriers of CMV plus the relevant HLA, and cumulative public TCR beta family frequency identified them.

This TCR was sampled from a human donor in good health (CMV status not recorded). Some clones in this sample may be carry-over from other donors' samples. The specimen was cultured PBMCs, collected from culture after CMV antigen stimulation. V is TRBV5-1 and J is TRBJ2-5; D ambiguous. CDR3 amino acids: CASSHGPETQYF. In DNA, the CDR3 is TGCGCCAGCAGCCATGGTCCAGAGACCCAGTACTTC.